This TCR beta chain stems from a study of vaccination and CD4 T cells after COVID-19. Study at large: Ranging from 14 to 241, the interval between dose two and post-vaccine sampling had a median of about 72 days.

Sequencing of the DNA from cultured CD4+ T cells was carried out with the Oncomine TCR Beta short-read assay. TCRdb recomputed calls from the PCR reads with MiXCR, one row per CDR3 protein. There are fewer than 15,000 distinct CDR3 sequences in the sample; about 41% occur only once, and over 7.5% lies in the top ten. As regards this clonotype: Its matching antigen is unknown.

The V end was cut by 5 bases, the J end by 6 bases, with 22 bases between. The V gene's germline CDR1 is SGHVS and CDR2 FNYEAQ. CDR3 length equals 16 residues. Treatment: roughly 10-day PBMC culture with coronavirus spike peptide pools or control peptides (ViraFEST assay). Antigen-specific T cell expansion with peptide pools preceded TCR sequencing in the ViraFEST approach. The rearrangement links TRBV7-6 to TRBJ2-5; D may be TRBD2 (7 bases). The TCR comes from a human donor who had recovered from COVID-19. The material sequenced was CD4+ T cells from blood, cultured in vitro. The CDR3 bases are TGTGCCAGCAGCGCTGCTCCCGGCGGGGGCGGCAAGACCCAGTACTTC. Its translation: CASSAAPGGGGKTQYF.